This T cell receptor (beta chain) was recorded in a study of beta chain features in type 1 diabetes (dated by TCRdb to about 2018). Concerning the study at large: Mean age, gender distribution, total cell number and subset yield did not differ between patients and healthy donors. Across all samples, 107,917,701 sorted cells were examined, and cell number per subset correlated strongly with RNA yield. In the study, recently diagnosed type 1 diabetes patients and matched healthy donors were compared on the TCRB repertoires of their sorted circulating CD4+ T cell subsets. Whereas all 30 or so donors provided naive and central memory subsets, regulatory and stem cell-like memory subsets were isolated from just 8 patients and roughly 8 healthy donors.

The entire isolated RNA was reverse transcribed using the High Capacity cDNA Reverse Transcription Kit, and thus expressed TCRB transcripts were sequenced. Naive, central memory and regulatory T cell samples underwent deep immunoSEQ sequencing, averaging around 3.7 million total reads per sample. Sorted cells were lysed in RLT buffer and RNA was extracted with DNase-treated RNeasy Micro or Mini kits, depending on cell number. Each cell subset was processed separately to prevent cross-contamination, with patient and healthy donor samples processed together. The immunoSEQ multiplex PCR was used to amplify TCRB sequences from cDNA, yielding 87-bp fragments that span the CDR3 region. The amplicons were sequenced using the Illumina HiSeq platform. The original pipeline was this. PCR bias was computationally corrected using synthetic template baselines, reads within Hamming distance 2 were collapsed, and singletons that could not be merged were discarded. Reads were aligned to IMGT to assign V, D and J genes, CDR3 length, and insertions or deletions at six rearrangement sites. Within each subset, clonotype counts were normalized to sorted cell number, after which true diversity and Gini coefficients were computed with the tcR R package. The overlap coefficient, calculated on TCRB nucleotide sequences, was used to quantify repertoire sharing. Out-of-frame TCRB sequences from naive cells were analyzed to stand in for the pre-selection repertoire. This is the immuneACCESS table as TCRdb keeps it, with only in-frame sequences that have V and J called. A part of the clones is gone; compared with another copy, unresolved V genes explain less than half, and the rest is unexplained. V, J and clone size are taken as reported in that table, and D and trimming were inferred from the DNA itself. The sample yields hundreds of thousands of clones; 30% were counted once. The top ten hold 0.05% to 0.065% of the sample.

The research as a whole found: Type 1 diabetes patients showed a moderate but significant shortening of TCRB CDR3 length in all four CD4+ subsets. Patients with type 1 diabetes made fewer insertions and deleted more nucleotides at VDJ recombination sites, implying thymic rearrangement abnormalities. Because the HLA sub-analyses included only small numbers of individuals, any influence of HLA type on TCRB rearrangement was left unresolved. Naive, central memory and regulatory TCRB repertoires appeared to be more similar among patients than among healthy donors. Shorter templates might be favored by PCR, yet because patient and control samples were amplified and corrected together, any such skew would affect both groups equally. Because cDNA rather than genomic DNA was sequenced, highly expressing activated cells could have been over-represented, although no difference in activation and CD3 levels was found between groups.

This clone was detected a few times. Its recognized antigen is unknown. No clone much larger than this one lies a single base away; base qualities are absent. The CDR3 contains 14 residues, cysteine and phenylalanine counted. The entry retains the CDR3 DNA only, 42 bases that are in frame from base 1. Trimming costs V 3 bases and J 2 bases, and their ends lie 12 bases apart. The germline V gene (reference sequence) yields GTSNPN for CDR1 and SVGIG for CDR2. Each donor gave one peripheral blood draw, approximately 110 mL on average, collected into heparinised tubes. Using a panel that included CD45RO, CCR7, CD25, CD127, CD95 and CD27, naive, central memory, regulatory and stem cell-like memory CD4+ T cells were sorted on a BD FACSAria II. All sorted populations exceeded 95% purity. PBMCs were isolated right away by Lymphoprep density gradient centrifugation and were stained directly, without culture. Samples were stained and sorted in pairs, with one healthy donor and one patient per experiment, so that batch effects were minimized.

Sequences were obtained from naive CD4+ T cells from blood. The sample's cell subset or site label, in plain terms: true naive CD4+ T cells. This sequence uses TRBV30 and TRBJ2-3; the D element could tentatively be TRBD1 or TRBD2, as 5 bases agree for each. This clonotype was sampled from a man aged 18 to 35 in good health. CDR3 sequence: CAWRPRGLTDTQYF. Read as DNA, the sequence is TGTGCCTGGAGGCCCCGGGGCCTCACAGATACGCAGTATTTT.